This passage covers 8 T cell receptor beta chains from one sample sequenced in a study of shared clonotypes between healthy human individuals. TCRdb's table, derived via immunoSEQ multiplex PCR, lists solely in-frame clones and lacks some. The data hold more than 1,200,000 clones, with around 98.5% observed a single time. The sample taken for sequencing was naive CD4+ T cells sorted from blood. Subset reported: CD45RA+ positively selected. All receptors come from a man in his thirties or forties in good health.

The V gene is TRBV6-5, the J gene TRBJ2-5, with D possibly being TRBD1 or TRBD2 (5 bases each). In germline, CDR1 is MNHEY, CDR2 SVGAGI. The CDR3 contains 14 residues. With 6 bases removed from V and 3 bases from J, the gap between germline ends came to 14 bases. CDR3 residues: CASSFRGLEETQYF. CDR3 nucleotide sequence: TGTGCCAGCAGCTTCCGGGGCCTAGAAGAGACCCAGTACTTC.

The rearrangement joins TRBV14 to TRBJ1-2, with no clear D. The CDR3 is 12 residues long. Trimming took off 1 base at V and 10 bases at J, with 10 bases between the two ends. The germline V gene encodes CDR1 SGHDN and CDR2 FVKESK. The CDR3 loop reads CASSQVEGSYTF. CDR3 bases: TGTGCCAGCAGCCAAGTGGAGGGATCCTACACCTTC.

The V and J genes are TRBV7-8 and TRBJ1-5, with D uncertain. V lost 1 base and J lost 4, with 8 bases in between. CDR3 length: 14 amino acids. Germline CDR1 SGHVS, CDR2 FQNEAQ. Here the CDR3 reads CASSLGADNQPQHF. The DNA for the CDR3 is TGTGCCAGCAGCTTAGGGGCAGATAATCAGCCCCAGCATTTT.

With regard to this clone: Distinct nucleotide sequences in the sample also encode this CDR3. The V call is TRBV11-3, the J call TRBJ2-2; 10 bases match TRBD1. Unmatched junction bases numbered 3, after V lost 5 bases and J lost 6 bases. In germline, CDR1 is SGHNT, CDR2 YENEEA. The CDR3 has 14 residues. The CDR3 here is CASSPGTGAGELFF. The CDR3 coding sequence is TGTGCCAGCAGCCCAGGGACAGGGGCCGGGGAGCTGTTTTTT. Full variable domain (outside the CDR3, taken from reference TRBV11-3 and TRBJ2-2): EAGVVQSPRYKIIEKKQPVAFWCNPISGHNTLYWYLQNLGQGPELLIRYENEEAVDDSQLPKDRFSAERLKGVDSTLKIQPAELGDSAVYLCASSPGTGAGELFFGEGSRLTVL.

The rearrangement joins TRBV2 to TRBJ2-3; D gene uncertain. Trimming removed 3 bases at V and 5 bases at J, with 9 bases between. The CDR3 extends over 13 amino acids. CDR1 is SNHLY and CDR2 is FYNNEI in the germline V gene. CDR3 nucleotides: TGTGCCAGCAGTGACAGGAGAGGAGATACGCAGTATTTT. Translation gives CASSDRRGDTQYF.

This clone has just one count. This rearrangement joins TRBV2 to TRBJ1-5, with D possibly being TRBD1 (5 bases). Germline-derived CDR1 and CDR2 are SNHLY and FYNNEI. Trimming left V 6 bases short and J 5 bases short, with 11 bases between. The CDR3 totals 13 residues. In DNA, the CDR3 is TGTGCCAGCAGGGGACCTGGCGATCAGCCCCAGCATTTT. It yields the protein CASRGPGDQPQHF.

The gene calls are TRBV6-5 and TRBJ1-4; D unclear. This CDR3 region has 12 residues. The germline V gene encodes CDR1 MNHEY and CDR2 SVGAGI. V was pared by 6 bases and J by 5 bases, with 7 bases between. The CDR3, as DNA: TGTGCCAGCAGGTCGTACAATGAAAAACTGTTTTTT. Translating gives CASRSYNEKLFF.

The CDR3 DNA reads as TGTGCCAGCAGCCCCCTAGTAGCCGGGGAGCTGTTTTTT. As protein: CASSPLVAGELFF. The V call is TRBV11-2, the J call TRBJ2-2; D remains ambiguous. This CDR3 is 13 amino acids long. Per germline, CDR1 SGHAT and CDR2 FQNNGV. Deletions cut 5 bases from V and 6 bases from J, with 10 bases between.